This TCR beta chain stems from a study of blood T cell repertoires in COVID-19. Turning to the study itself: Collection of acute and convalescent COVID-19 samples took place in the United States, Italy and Spain.

The study recruited exposed participants who had met a COVID-19 case within 2 weeks before entry. Per the authors' pipeline: Amplification of reference gene primers was used by the study to estimate nucleated cell counts. The table came from immunoSEQ multiplex PCR; TCRdb's copy has only in-frame clones and leaves some out. V and J calls and clone size come straight from that table; D and trimming were deduced from the DNA. Of fewer than 400,000 clones listed, around 85% are singletons. V lost 3 bases and J 0 bases, leaving 15 bases between the germline ends. Germline assignment: CDR1 MDHEN and CDR2 SYDVKM. The CDR3 is 16 residues long.

V gene TRBV28 combines with J gene TRBJ2-7, with D maybe TRBD1 (6 bases). The specimen sequenced was PBMCs or T cells enriched from blood (not recorded which). This TCR came from a woman between 25 and 40 years old who had been exposed to COVID-19. The CDR3 spells CASSFTSAGVSYEQYF. CDR3 DNA sequence: TGTGCCAGCAGTTTCACATCCGCAGGGGTCTCCTACGAGCAGTACTTC.